The 27 T cell receptor beta chains in this list originate from one sample, sequenced in a study of liver allograft versus peripheral blood T cells. In the study overall: Comparisons were made between T cell receptor repertoires found in transplanted livers and those circulating in recipients' peripheral blood.

Each CDR3 protein gets one entry after TCRdb re-called the reads with MiXCR. The sample carries thousands of distinct CDR3 sequences, about 18% recorded once. Receptors originate from a human patient who had a liver transplant. Certain T cells may be donor cells from the graft.

The chain employs TRBV5-1 and TRBJ2-1; 11 nucleotides line up with TRBD1. Germline V gives CDR1 SGHRS, CDR2 YFSETQ. This CDR3 region has 16 residues. With V trimmed by 3 bases and J by 3 bases, 5 bases remained unmatched. The CDR3 DNA reads as TGCGCCAGCAGCTACCCCGGGACAGGGGGCTACAATGAGCAGTTCTTC. Translated, it gives CASSYPGTGGYNEQFF. The variable domain in full, completed from reference TRBV5-1 and TRBJ2-1, reads KAGVTQTPRYLIKTRGQQVTLSCSPISGHRSVSWYQQTPGQGLQFLFEYFSETQRNKGNFPGRFSGRQFSNSRSEMNVSTLELGDSALYLCASSYPGTGGYNEQFFGPGTRLTVL.

This clonotype is medium-sized (0.01 to 0.1%). This rearrangement joins TRBV28 to TRBJ1-4; D is unresolved. V lost 3 bases and J lost 6, with 11 bases in between. CDR3 length: 14 residues. Germline CDR1 is MDHEN and CDR2 is SYDVKM. For the CDR3, the DNA is TGTGCCAGCAGTTTGGACGGACGGTATGAAAAACTGTTTTTT. Translating it yields CASSLDGRYEKLFF.

Judged by abundance, this clonotype is medium-sized. The chain recombines TRBV7-2 with TRBJ2-7; TRBD1 matches 9 bases. Germline-derived CDR1 and CDR2 are SGHTA and FQGNSA. The CDR3 has 13 amino acids. J gave up 3 bases and V 5 bases, and 2 bases lay outside the gene matches. DNA of the CDR3: TGTGCCAGCAGCCGGGACAGGGACTACGAGCAGTACTTC. This codes for CASSRDRDYEQYF.

The chain recombines TRBV5-4 with TRBJ2-3, with 10 bases fitting TRBD2. V was clipped by 6 bases and J by 4 bases; unmatched bases: 5. Germline V gene sequence: CDR1 SGHNT, CDR2 YYREEE (reference sequence). This CDR3 comprises 14 residues. CDR3 protein: CASTYSGGADTQYF. DNA of the CDR3: TGTGCCAGCACCTACAGCGGGGGGGCAGATACGCAGTATTTT.

In this sample, this clonotype turned up a few times. The gene calls are TRBV7-2 and TRBJ2-5, with 14 positions matching TRBD2. The V and J ends lost 4 bases and 4 bases, in that order; junction bases with no gene match: 5. The CDR3 length is 16 residues. CDR1 and CDR2 from the germline V gene are SGHTA and FQGNSA. The CDR3 protein is CASSSRLAGGTETQYF. CDR3 nucleotide sequence: TGTGCCAGCAGCTCCCGACTAGCGGGAGGGACAGAGACCCAGTACTTC.

This clonotype is medium-sized by share. The chain couples TRBV19 to TRBJ2-3, with 12 bases identical to TRBD1. The junction had 11 bases not matched to a gene; V was cut back by 2 bases and J by 8 bases. The CDR3 runs to 17 residues. CDR1 and CDR2 from the germline V gene are LNHDA and SQIVND (reference sequence). CDR3 in amino acids: CASSIYRGGQGAGTQYF. Written as DNA, the CDR3 is TGTGCCAGTAGTATATACAGAGGGGGACAGGGGGCTGGTACGCAGTATTTT.

Within the sample, this clonotype is medium-sized. The chain carries TRBV5-6 and TRBJ1-2; perhaps TRBD1 as D (6 bases). Trimming took off 4 bases at V and 8 bases at J, with 21 bases between the two ends. The CDR3 runs to 15 residues. The germline V gene encodes CDR1 SGHDT and CDR2 YYEEEE. CDR3 residues: CASSPNSRGAGGYTF. In nucleotides, the CDR3 is TGTGCCAGCAGCCCAAATAGCAGGGGAGCTGGGGGCTACACCTTC.

This clonotype is termed large. V and J are TRBV19 and TRBJ2-4, with D hard to call. Trimming removed 1 base at V and 2 bases at J, with 6 bases between. The CDR3 has 14 residues. Germline CDR1 is LNHDA and CDR2 is SQIVND (reference sequence). The CDR3 region has the DNA TGTGCCAGTAGTATAGGGTTTACCAAAAACATTCAGTACTTC. As protein: CASSIGFTKNIQYF.

J is TRBJ2-1 and V is TRBV3-1, with 8 bases that match TRBD1. J gave up 7 bases and V 4 bases, and 6 bases lay outside the gene matches. From germline, CDR1 is LGHDT and CDR2 YNNKEL (reference sequence). The CDR3 covers 14 residues. Here the CDR3 DNA reads TGTGCCAGCAGCCCAGGGACAGGCTGGAATGAGCAGTTCTTC. Translation: CASSPGTGWNEQFF.

This clonotype has at least ten counts. The rearrangement links TRBV10-3 to TRBJ1-1; 7 positions match TRBD1. V lost 8 bases to trimming and J lost 2 bases; unmatched junction nucleotides: 8. CDR3 length: 14 residues. In germline, CDR1 is ENHRY, CDR2 SYGVKD. In DNA form, the CDR3 reads TGTGCCATCTGTGCGGGACAGCTTAACACTGAAGCTTTCTTT. It codes for CAICAGQLNTEAFF.

The chain uses TRBV7-3 and TRBJ2-1; 9 bases fit TRBD1. The CDR3 totals 15 residues. In germline, CDR1 is SGHTA, CDR2 FQGTGA. The junction had 3 bases not matched to a gene; V was cut back by 5 bases and J by 1 base. The DNA for the CDR3 is TGTGCCAGCAGCCAGACAGGGGGGTCCTACAATGAGCAGTTCTTC. This sequence encodes CASSQTGGSYNEQFF. Combining the CDR3 with reference TRBV7-3 and TRBJ2-1 gives the whole variable domain GAGVSQTPSNKVTEKGKYVELRCDPISGHTALYWYRQSLGQGPEFLIYFQGTGAADDSGLPNDRFFAVRPEGSVSTLKIQRTERGDSAVYLCASSQTGGSYNEQFFGPGTRLTVL.

The chain links TRBV2 to TRBJ2-7; 13 nucleotides line up with TRBD2. Unmatched junction bases numbered 5, after V lost 4 bases and J lost 2 bases. CDR1 is SNHLY and CDR2 is FYNNEI in the germline V gene. The CDR3 totals 16 residues. CDR3 coding DNA: TGTGCCAGCAGTGGGACGACTAGCGGGAGGCCCTACGAGCAGTACTTC. Its translation: CASSGTTSGRPYEQYF.

This clonotype was detected ten times or more. The V call is TRBV5-6, the J call TRBJ2-7; tentative D call: TRBD2 (5 bases). V lost 0 bases and J lost 8, with 15 bases in between. Germline V gives CDR1 SGHDT, CDR2 YYEEEE. The CDR3 runs to 14 residues. The CDR3 loop reads CASSLGHGEFKQYF. CDR3 in DNA: TGTGCCAGCAGCTTGGGACACGGGGAATTCAAGCAGTACTTC.

Ten or more counts support this clonotype. The V and J genes are TRBV18 and TRBJ1-1; D call uncertain. Germline loops: CDR1 KGHSH, CDR2 LQKENI. CDR3 length: 16 residues. V gave up 2 bases and J gave up 0 bases, with 13 bases separating them. CDR3 nucleotide sequence: TGTGCCAGCTCACCAGTCAGCGGAATCATGAACACTGAAGCTTTCTTT. Its translation is CASSPVSGIMNTEAFF. The entire variable domain, with the rest obtained from reference TRBV18 and TRBJ1-1, is as follows: NAGVMQNPRHLVRRRGQEARLRCSPMKGHSHVYWYRQLPEEGLKFMVYLQKENIIDESGMPKERFSAEFPKEGPSILRIQQVVRGDSAAYFCASSPVSGIMNTEAFFGQGTRLTVV.

This clonotype was detected a few times. The gene calls are TRBV25-1 and TRBJ1-1; D not resolved. CDR3 size: 13 residues. With 5 bases removed from V and 3 bases from J, the gap between germline ends came to 10 bases. Per the germline V gene, CDR1 is MGHDK and CDR2 is SYGVNS. CDR3 coding DNA: TGTGCCAGCAGTCGAAGGGTCGACACTGAAGCTTTCTTT. Translation gives CASSRRVDTEAFF.

This chain joins TRBV4-1 and TRBJ1-5; TRBD1 might be the D (5 bases). The germline V gene has CDR1 MGHRA and CDR2 YSYEKL. V lost 1 base and J lost 7, with 17 bases in between. The CDR3 runs 16 residues. The CDR3 DNA is TGCGCCAGCAGCCAAGGAGGGAGGGGATCCGGGCAGCCCCAGCATTTT. Translated, it gives CASSQGGRGSGQPQHF.

Relative to its sample, this clonotype is medium-sized (0.01 to 0.1%). The V and J genes are TRBV27 and TRBJ1-3; possibly TRBD1 for D (5 bases). The V and J ends lost 5 bases and 7 bases respectively, with 18 bases between them. Germline CDR1 and CDR2: MNHEY and SMNVEV (reference sequence). CDR3 length: 15 residues. CDR3 bases: TGTGCCAGCAGTCTAACCCGGGGGATAGGGAACACCATATATTTT. Its protein is CASSLTRGIGNTIYF.

The rearrangement uses TRBV18 and TRBJ1-2; maybe TRBD1 (5 bases). V gave up 3 bases and J gave up 5 bases, with 10 bases separating them. The CDR3 is made up of 13 amino acids. The germline V gene has CDR1 KGHSH and CDR2 LQKENI. Here the CDR3 reads CASSPRDGYGYTF. In nucleotides, the CDR3 is TGTGCCAGCTCACCTAGGGACGGATATGGCTACACCTTC.

Notes on this clonotype: Possible read error: a much larger clone is one base away. This sequence joins TRBV5-5 and TRBJ2-7; 9 bases align to TRBD2. The germline CDR1 and CDR2 sequences are SGHKS and YYEKEE (reference sequence). There are 16 residues in the CDR3. In DNA form, the CDR3 reads TGTGTCAGCAGCTTGGCCATTAGCGGGGGATCCTACGAGCAGTACTTC. It yields the protein CVSSLAISGGSYEQYF.

This clonotype was detected a few times. The gene calls are TRBV11-1 and TRBJ1-1; 9 nucleotides line up with TRBD1. Germline CDR1 is SGHAT and CDR2 is FQDESV (reference sequence). The CDR3 covers 16 residues. The junction had 5 bases not matched to a gene; V was cut back by 1 base and J by 2 bases. The DNA of the CDR3 is TGTGCCAGCAGCTTAGACCCGGGACAGGGCAACACTGAAGCTTTCTTT. Encoded protein: CASSLDPGQGNTEAFF.

The chain has TRBV15 and TRBJ2-1; 7 nucleotides align to TRBD2. Germline V gene lookup returns CDR1 LNHNV and CDR2 YYDKDF (reference sequence). There are 14 residues in the CDR3. The J segment lost 6 bases and the V segment lost 5 bases, leaving 7 bases of the junction unmatched. CDR3 region: CATSPWGGSNEQFF. CDR3 nucleotides: TGTGCCACCAGCCCATGGGGGGGGTCCAATGAGCAGTTCTTC.

This clonotype is labeled medium-sized. The chain uses TRBV24-1 and TRBJ2-1, with 7 bases lining up with TRBD1. CDR1 is KGHDR and CDR2 is SFDVKD in the germline V gene. V was pared by 1 base and J by 3 bases, with 2 bases of the junction left unmatched. CDR3 size: 15 residues. The CDR3 is CATSDFRDSYNEQFF. DNA of the CDR3: TGTGCCACCAGTGATTTCCGGGACAGCTACAATGAGCAGTTCTTC.

Turning to this clonotype: A much larger clone lies one base from this, so it may be a read error. The genes are TRBV30 and TRBJ2-7; 10 bases are shared with TRBD1. This CDR3 comprises 13 residues. Germline V gives CDR1 GTSNPN, CDR2 SVGIG (reference sequence). After removal of 5 bases from V and 5 bases from J, the junction contained 6 bases not matched to a gene. CDR3 sequence: CAWFRDRGDEQYF. The CDR3 region has the DNA TGTGCCTGGTTCCGGGACAGGGGCGACGAGCAGTACTTC.

This clonotype was observed a single time. The chain uses TRBV6-5 and TRBJ1-1; 11 bases line up with TRBD1. The CDR3 is made up of 15 amino acids. The germline V gene encodes CDR1 MNHEY and CDR2 SVGAGI. V lost 1 base and J lost 3; bases outside the gene matches: 1. DNA for the CDR3: TGTGCCAGCAGTTACTGGGGACAGGGGGACACTGAAGCTTTCTTT. It translates to CASSYWGQGDTEAFF.

This clonotype is termed medium-sized. The chain combines TRBV6-5 with TRBJ1-6; the D gene is possibly TRBD1 (5 bases). The CDR3 consists of 15 residues. Germline CDR1 reads MNHEY; CDR2 reads SVGAGI. V was clipped by 6 bases and J by 9 bases, with 18 bases between them. As DNA, the CDR3 is TGTGCCAGCAGGGGACGACTGTTCGGGGTTTCACCCCTCCACTTT. Its translation: CASRGRLFGVSPLHF.

The chain carries TRBV12-3 or TRBV12-4 and TRBJ2-7; 13 nucleotides agree with TRBD2. The V and J ends lost 5 bases and 2 bases, in that order; junction bases with no gene match: 6. The CDR3 is made up of 16 amino acids. CDR3 bases: TGTGCCAGCAGTCGCCCGGGACTAGCGGGGACCTACGAGCAGTACTTC. Protein product: CASSRPGLAGTYEQYF.

This clonotype occurred a few times. The chain joins TRBV9 to TRBJ2-3; D ambiguous. Germline CDR1 SGDLS, CDR2 YYNGEE. V shed 3 bases and J shed 2 bases, with 7 bases lying between them. The CDR3 has 13 amino acids. In DNA form, the CDR3 reads TGTGCCAGCAGCGCGCAGGTCACAGATACGCAGTATTTT. The encoded protein is CASSAQVTDTQYF.